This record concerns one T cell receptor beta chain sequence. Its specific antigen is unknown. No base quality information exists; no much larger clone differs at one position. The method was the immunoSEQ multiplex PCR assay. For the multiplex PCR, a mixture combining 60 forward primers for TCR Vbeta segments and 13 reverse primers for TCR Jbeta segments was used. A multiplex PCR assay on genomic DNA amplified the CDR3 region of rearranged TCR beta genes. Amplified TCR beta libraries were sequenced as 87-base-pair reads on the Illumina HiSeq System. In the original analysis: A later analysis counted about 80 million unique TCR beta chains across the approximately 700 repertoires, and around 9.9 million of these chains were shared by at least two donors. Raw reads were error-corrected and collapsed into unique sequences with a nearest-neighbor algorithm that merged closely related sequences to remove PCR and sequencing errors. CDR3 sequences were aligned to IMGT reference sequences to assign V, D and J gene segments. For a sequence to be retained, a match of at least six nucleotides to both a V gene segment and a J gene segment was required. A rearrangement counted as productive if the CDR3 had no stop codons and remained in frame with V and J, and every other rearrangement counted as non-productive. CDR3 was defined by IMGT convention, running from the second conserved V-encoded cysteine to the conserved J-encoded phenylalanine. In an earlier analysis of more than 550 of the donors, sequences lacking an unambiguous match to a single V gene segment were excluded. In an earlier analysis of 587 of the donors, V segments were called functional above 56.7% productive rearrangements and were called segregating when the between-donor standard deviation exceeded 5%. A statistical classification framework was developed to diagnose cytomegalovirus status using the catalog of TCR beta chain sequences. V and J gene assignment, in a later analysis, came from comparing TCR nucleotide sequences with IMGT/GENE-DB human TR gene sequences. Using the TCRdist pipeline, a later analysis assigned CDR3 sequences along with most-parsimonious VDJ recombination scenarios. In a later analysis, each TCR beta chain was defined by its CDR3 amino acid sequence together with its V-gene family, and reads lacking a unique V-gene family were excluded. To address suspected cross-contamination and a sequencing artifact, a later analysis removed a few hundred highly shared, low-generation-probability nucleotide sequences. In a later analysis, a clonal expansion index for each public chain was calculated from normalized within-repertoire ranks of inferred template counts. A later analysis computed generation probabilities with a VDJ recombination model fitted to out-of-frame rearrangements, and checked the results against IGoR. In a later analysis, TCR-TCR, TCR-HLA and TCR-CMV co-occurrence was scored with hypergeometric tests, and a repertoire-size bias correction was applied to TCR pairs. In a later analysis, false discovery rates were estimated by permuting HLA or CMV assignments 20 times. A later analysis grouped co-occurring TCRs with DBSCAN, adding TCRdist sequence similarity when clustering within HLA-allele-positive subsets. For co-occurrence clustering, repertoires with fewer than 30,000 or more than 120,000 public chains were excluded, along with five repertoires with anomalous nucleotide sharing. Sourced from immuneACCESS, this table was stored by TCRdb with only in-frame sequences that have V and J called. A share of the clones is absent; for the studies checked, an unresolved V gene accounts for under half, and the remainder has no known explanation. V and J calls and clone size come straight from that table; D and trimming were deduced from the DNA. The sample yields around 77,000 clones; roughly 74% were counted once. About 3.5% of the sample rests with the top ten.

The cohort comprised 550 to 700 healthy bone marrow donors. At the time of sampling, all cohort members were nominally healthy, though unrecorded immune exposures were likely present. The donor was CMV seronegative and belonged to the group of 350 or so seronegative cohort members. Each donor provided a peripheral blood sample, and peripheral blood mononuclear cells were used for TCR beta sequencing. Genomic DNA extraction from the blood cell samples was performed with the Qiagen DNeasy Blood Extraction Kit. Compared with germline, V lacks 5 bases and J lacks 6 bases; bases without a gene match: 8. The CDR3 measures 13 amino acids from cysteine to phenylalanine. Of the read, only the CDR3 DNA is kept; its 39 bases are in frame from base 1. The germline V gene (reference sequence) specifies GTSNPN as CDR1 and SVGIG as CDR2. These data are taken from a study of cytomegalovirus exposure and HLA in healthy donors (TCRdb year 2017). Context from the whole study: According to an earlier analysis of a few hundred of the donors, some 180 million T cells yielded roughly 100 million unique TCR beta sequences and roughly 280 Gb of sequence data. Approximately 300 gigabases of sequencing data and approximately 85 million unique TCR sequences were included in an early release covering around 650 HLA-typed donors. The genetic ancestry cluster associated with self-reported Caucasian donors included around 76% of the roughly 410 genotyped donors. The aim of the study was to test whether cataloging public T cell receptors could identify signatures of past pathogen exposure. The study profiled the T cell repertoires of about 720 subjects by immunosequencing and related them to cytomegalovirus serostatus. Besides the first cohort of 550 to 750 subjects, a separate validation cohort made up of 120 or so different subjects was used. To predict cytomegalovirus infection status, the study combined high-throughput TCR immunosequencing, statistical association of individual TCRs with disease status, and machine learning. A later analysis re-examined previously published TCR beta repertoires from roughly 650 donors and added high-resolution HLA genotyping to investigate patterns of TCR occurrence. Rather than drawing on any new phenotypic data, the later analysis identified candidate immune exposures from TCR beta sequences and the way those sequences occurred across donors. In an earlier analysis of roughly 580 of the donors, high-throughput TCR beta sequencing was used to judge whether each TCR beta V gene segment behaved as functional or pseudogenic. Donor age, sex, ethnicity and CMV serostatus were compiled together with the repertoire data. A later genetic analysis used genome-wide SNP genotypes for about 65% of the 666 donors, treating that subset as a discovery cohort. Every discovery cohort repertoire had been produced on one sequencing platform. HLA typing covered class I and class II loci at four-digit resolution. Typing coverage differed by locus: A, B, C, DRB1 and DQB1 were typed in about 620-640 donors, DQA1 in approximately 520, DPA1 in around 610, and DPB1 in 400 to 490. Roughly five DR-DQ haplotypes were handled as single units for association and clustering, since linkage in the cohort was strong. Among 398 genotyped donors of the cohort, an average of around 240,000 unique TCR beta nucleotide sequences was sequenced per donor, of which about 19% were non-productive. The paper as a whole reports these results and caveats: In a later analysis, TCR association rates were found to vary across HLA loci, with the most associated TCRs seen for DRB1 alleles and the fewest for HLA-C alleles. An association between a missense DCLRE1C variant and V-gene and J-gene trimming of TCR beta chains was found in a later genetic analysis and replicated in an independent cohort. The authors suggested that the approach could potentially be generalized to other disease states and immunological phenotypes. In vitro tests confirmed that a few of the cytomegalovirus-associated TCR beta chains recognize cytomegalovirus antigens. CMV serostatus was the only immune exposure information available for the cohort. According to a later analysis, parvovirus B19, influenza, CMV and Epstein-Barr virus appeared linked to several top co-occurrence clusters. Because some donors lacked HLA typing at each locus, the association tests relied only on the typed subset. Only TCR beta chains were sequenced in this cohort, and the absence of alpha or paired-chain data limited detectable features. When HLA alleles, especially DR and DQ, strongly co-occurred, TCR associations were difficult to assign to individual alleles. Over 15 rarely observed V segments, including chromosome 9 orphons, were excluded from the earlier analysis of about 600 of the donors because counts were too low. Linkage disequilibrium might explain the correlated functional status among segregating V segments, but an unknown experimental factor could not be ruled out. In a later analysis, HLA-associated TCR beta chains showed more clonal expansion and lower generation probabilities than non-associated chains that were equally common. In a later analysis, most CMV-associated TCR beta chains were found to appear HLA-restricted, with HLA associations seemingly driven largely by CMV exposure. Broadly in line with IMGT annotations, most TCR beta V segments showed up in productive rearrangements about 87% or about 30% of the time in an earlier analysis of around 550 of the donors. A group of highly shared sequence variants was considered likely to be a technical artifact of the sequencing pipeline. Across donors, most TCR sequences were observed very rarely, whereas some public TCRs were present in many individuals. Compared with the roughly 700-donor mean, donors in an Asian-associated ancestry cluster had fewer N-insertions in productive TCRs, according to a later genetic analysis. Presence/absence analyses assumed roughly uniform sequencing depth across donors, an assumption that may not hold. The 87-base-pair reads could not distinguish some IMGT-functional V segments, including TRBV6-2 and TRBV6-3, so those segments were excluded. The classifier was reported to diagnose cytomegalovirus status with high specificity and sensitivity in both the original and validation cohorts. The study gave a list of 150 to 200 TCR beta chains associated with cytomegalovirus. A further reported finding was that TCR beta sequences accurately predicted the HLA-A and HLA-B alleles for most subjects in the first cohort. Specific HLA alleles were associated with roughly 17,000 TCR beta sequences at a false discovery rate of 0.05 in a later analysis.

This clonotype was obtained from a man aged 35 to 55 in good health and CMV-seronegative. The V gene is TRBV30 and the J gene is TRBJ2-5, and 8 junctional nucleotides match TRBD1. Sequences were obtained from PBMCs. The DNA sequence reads TGTGCCTGGCTATGGACAGGGCGAAAGACCCAGTACTTC. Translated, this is CAWLWTGRKTQYF.